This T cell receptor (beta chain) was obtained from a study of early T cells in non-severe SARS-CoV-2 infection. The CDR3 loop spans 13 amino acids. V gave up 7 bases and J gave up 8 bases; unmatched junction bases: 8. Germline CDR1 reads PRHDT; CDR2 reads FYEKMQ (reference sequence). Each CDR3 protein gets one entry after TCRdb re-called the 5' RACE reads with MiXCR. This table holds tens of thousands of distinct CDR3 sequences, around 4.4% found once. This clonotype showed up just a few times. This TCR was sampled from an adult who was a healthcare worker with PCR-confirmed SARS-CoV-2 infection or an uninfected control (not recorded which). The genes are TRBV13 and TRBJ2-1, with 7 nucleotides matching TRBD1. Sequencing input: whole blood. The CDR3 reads CASNKGAGHEQFF. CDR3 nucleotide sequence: TGTGCCAGCAACAAGGGGGCCGGTCATGAGCAGTTCTTC.